Listed here are 23 T cell receptor beta chains from one sample, sequenced in a study of blood T cell repertoires in COVID-19. The method was immunoSEQ multiplex PCR; TCRdb's version includes in-frame clones alone and lacks a portion of them. The sample has around 57,000 clones, more than 65% seen once. Sequencing input: peripheral blood. The receptor source for this set is a woman aged 70-85 years with acute or convalescent COVID-19.

The rearrangement links TRBV2 to TRBJ2-7; 10 bases are shared with TRBD1. CDR3 length: 13 residues. The junction had 2 bases not matched to a gene; V was cut back by 6 bases and J by 3 bases. The germline gives CDR1 SNHLY, CDR2 FYNNEI. The CDR3 nucleotides are TGTGCCAGCAGCAGGGACAGGGGCTACGAGCAGTACTTC. Translated, it gives CASSRDRGYEQYF.

V usage is TRBV7-2 and J usage is TRBJ2-7, with TRBD2 identical over 8 bases. This CDR3 comprises 14 residues. V was clipped by 5 bases and J by 5 bases; unmatched bases: 8. Germline values: CDR1 SGHTA, CDR2 FQGNSA. CDR3 residues: CASSPGGYQDEQYF. The CDR3 coding sequence is TGTGCCAGCAGCCCGGGGGGGTACCAGGACGAGCAGTACTTC.

This rearrangement joins TRBV5-1 to TRBJ1-1; 9 positions agree with TRBD1. Germline lookup yields CDR1 SGHRS and CDR2 YFSETQ. This CDR3 is 17 amino acids long. V dropped 0 bases and J dropped 0; count of bases not matched to a gene: 6. The CDR3 DNA sequence: TGCGCCAGCAGCTTGGTTTACAGGGGGCCGATGAACACTGAAGCTTTCTTT. Its protein is CASSLVYRGPMNTEAFF.

The V call is TRBV19, the J call TRBJ2-3; TRBD2 matches at 9 bases. Trimming cost V 2 bases and J 1 base; bases outside gene matches: 4. Germline V CDR1 and CDR2: LNHDA, SQIVND (reference sequence). This CDR3 spans 16 amino acids. The CDR3 nucleotides read TGTGCCAGTAGTATACTTCGGACTAGCGGCACAGATACGCAGTATTTT. It encodes CASSILRTSGTDTQYF.

This chain uses TRBV5-4 with TRBJ1-6; maybe TRBD1 (5 bases). V was pared by 0 bases and J by 5 bases, with 12 bases between. Germline CDR1 is SGHNT and CDR2 is YYREEE (reference sequence). The CDR3 consists of 16 residues. CDR3 amino acids: CASSLGRQGHNSPLHF. The CDR3 coding sequence is TGTGCCAGCAGCTTGGGGCGGCAGGGCCATAATTCACCCCTCCACTTT.

This chain links TRBV5-5 with TRBJ1-1; no definite D call. The CDR3 is 16 residues long. V was cut by 3 bases and J by 1 base, with 16 bases left in between. CDR1 is SGHKS and CDR2 is YYEKEE in the germline V gene (reference sequence). CDR3 amino acids: CASSYRPTRGNTEAFF. The CDR3, as DNA: TGTGCCAGCAGCTACCGCCCAACCCGGGGGAACACTGAAGCTTTCTTT.

This chain links TRBV12-3 or TRBV12-4 with TRBJ2-1; 10 nucleotides align to TRBD2. The CDR3 spans 13 residues. The V and J ends lost 8 bases and 7 bases, in that order; junction bases with no gene match: 5. CDR3 coding DNA: TGTGCCAGCTCCAGCGGGGGGGCTAATGAGCAGTTCTTC. Translation gives CASSSGGANEQFF.

This clone has a handful of counts. This chain connects TRBV5-4 to TRBJ2-5; 8 nucleotides agree with TRBD1. The J segment lost 2 bases and the V segment lost 2 bases, leaving 8 bases of the junction unmatched. The CDR3 totals 16 residues. The germline CDR1 and CDR2 sequences are SGHNT and YYREEE (reference sequence). The CDR3 coding sequence is TGTGCCAGCAGCTTTAGGACAGGGTCGAGTCAAGAGACCCAGTACTTC. Its translation: CASSFRTGSSQETQYF. Drawing the rest from reference TRBV5-4 and TRBJ2-5, the complete variable domain is ETGVTQSPTHLIKTRGQQVTLRCSSQSGHNTVSWYQQALGQGPQFIFQYYREEENGRGNFPPRFSGLQFPNYSSELNVNALELDDSALYLCASSFRTGSSQETQYFGPGTRLLVL.

V usage is TRBV30 and J usage is TRBJ1-6, with TRBD1 identical over 7 bases. Germline trimming cut 3 bases from V and 7 bases from J; bases unmatched to any gene: 9. Germline assignment: CDR1 GTSNPN and CDR2 SVGIG (reference sequence). This CDR3 spans 15 amino acids. The CDR3 reads CAWSTSGTANSPLHF. The CDR3 DNA is TGTGCCTGGAGCACCTCCGGGACAGCAAATTCACCCCTCCACTTT.

This chain connects TRBV28 to TRBJ1-2, with TRBD1 matching 7 bases. This CDR3 comprises 15 residues. The trim removed 2 bases at V and 4 bases at J, leaving 7 bases unmatched. Germline CDR1 MDHEN, CDR2 SYDVKM. DNA of the CDR3: TGTGCCAGCAGTTTAGGGACAGCCGCAAGCTATGGCTACACCTTC. Translation: CASSLGTAASYGYTF.

This rearrangement joins TRBV7-8 to TRBJ1-1, with 9 bases aligning to TRBD1. The germline V gene encodes CDR1 SGHVS and CDR2 FQNEAQ. J was trimmed by 7 bases and V by 3 bases; bases with no gene match: 12. The CDR3 is made up of 16 amino acids. The CDR3 protein is CASSFSRGQGFGEAFF. The CDR3 DNA reads TGTGCCAGCAGCTTTAGTAGGGGACAGGGCTTCGGTGAAGCTTTCTTT.

The CDR3 sequence: CASSLEASANGETQYF. CDR3 bases: TGTGCCAGCAGCTTAGAAGCGTCCGCGAATGGGGAGACCCAGTACTTC. The V and J genes are TRBV11-3 and TRBJ2-5; the D is unclear. This CDR3 region has 16 residues. Trimming shortened V by 0 bases and J by 5 bases, and 16 bases separated the two germline ends. Germline V lookup: CDR1 SGHNT, CDR2 YENEEA.

The chain uses TRBV14 and TRBJ2-3; 7 nucleotides line up with TRBD2. This CDR3 region has 16 residues. Germline V gene sequence: CDR1 SGHDN, CDR2 FVKESK. V dropped 1 base and J dropped 2; count of bases not matched to a gene: 6. The CDR3 reads CASSQVGGGYTDTQYF. CDR3 bases: TGTGCCAGCAGCCAAGTTGGGGGGGGGTACACAGATACGCAGTATTTT.

The genes are TRBV29-1 and TRBJ2-7; 7 bases are shared with TRBD2. Germline-derived CDR1 and CDR2 are SQVTM and ANQGSEA. The CDR3 has 12 residues. The V segment lost 6 bases and the J segment 7 bases; nucleotides outside the gene matches: 9. CDR3: CSVRSGREEQYF. The CDR3 DNA is TGCAGCGTCCGTTCGGGGAGGGAAGAGCAGTACTTC.

The V call is TRBV27, the J call TRBJ1-2; TRBD1 agrees at 8 bases. V was clipped by 3 bases and J by 4 bases; unmatched bases: 4. The CDR3 is 14 residues long. Germline V gene data show CDR1 as MNHEY and CDR2 as SMNVEV (reference sequence). The CDR3 bases are TGTGCCAGCAGTTTTCAGGGGGCGACCTATGGCTACACCTTC. The encoded protein is CASSFQGATYGYTF.

V gene TRBV10-3 combines with J gene TRBJ1-5; TRBD1 might be the D (5 bases). The CDR3 spans 14 residues. Germline assignment: CDR1 ENHRY and CDR2 SYGVKD. Trimming cost V 4 bases and J 3 bases, with 10 bases left between them. This CDR3 is CAISGTSDNQPQHF. In DNA, the CDR3 is TGTGCCATCAGTGGGACATCGGACAATCAGCCCCAGCATTTT.

CDR3 DNA: TGTGCCAGCAGTTCACGACAGGGTCTCACTGAAGCTTTCTTT. Residues: CASSSRQGLTEAFF. The chain carries TRBV6-4 and TRBJ1-1, with 7 positions matching TRBD1. This CDR3 is built from 14 residues. CDR1 and CDR2 (germline): MRHNA, SNTAGT. The J segment lost 4 bases and the V segment lost 5 bases, leaving 7 bases of the junction unmatched.

This clone was picked up one time. The genes are TRBV5-4 and TRBJ1-4; possibly TRBD1 for D (5 bases). This CDR3 comprises 15 residues. The V end lost 4 bases, the J end lost 0 bases, and 10 bases lay between the germline ends. The germline V gene encodes CDR1 SGHNT and CDR2 YYREEE (reference sequence). CDR3 protein: CASSAGPTTNEKLFF. CDR3 nucleotide sequence: TGTGCCAGCAGCGCGGGACCAACAACTAATGAAAAACTGTTTTTT.

The rearrangement joins TRBV5-5 to TRBJ1-2; D not resolved. Germline V gene sequence: CDR1 SGHKS, CDR2 YYEKEE (reference sequence). The CDR3 has 13 amino acids. V gave up 0 bases and J gave up 10 bases, with 13 bases separating them. The DNA for the CDR3 is TGTGCCAGCAGCTTGGCCGATCTTACAGTCTACACCTTC. Protein sequence: CASSLADLTVYTF.

The V call is TRBV5-6, the J call TRBJ1-5; TRBD1 aligns across 7 bases. The CDR3 totals 14 residues. CDR1 SGHDT and CDR2 YYEEEE come from the germline V gene. V gave up 3 bases and J gave up 6 bases; unmatched junction bases: 6. The CDR3 nucleotides read TGTGCCAGCAGCTCCACAGGGGTCGGTCAGCCCCAGCATTTT. Its protein product is CASSSTGVGQPQHF.

Remarks on this clone: At one boundary the junction diverges from the germline segment, which might be a read error. This sequence joins TRBV11-2 and TRBJ1-4; D is unresolved. Per the germline V gene, CDR1 is SGHAT and CDR2 is FQNNGV. The CDR3 spans 12 residues. The CDR3 spells CASSRDGGWPHF. CDR3 nucleotides: TGTGCCAGCAGCCGGGATGGAGGTTGGCCCCATTTT.

The chain employs TRBV5-1 and TRBJ2-7, with 7 nucleotides matching TRBD1. Trimming removed 5 bases from V and 2 bases from J; junction bases left unmatched: 10. There are 15 residues in the CDR3. Germline loops: CDR1 SGHRS, CDR2 YFSETQ. CDR3 in DNA: TGCGCCAGCAGAAGGTCTGGGGACAGTACCTACGAGCAGTACTTC. Its translation is CASRRSGDSTYEQYF.

This clone has a single count. The J gene is TRBJ1-1, the V gene TRBV19, with TRBD1 as a possible D gene (5 bases). The germline CDR1 and CDR2 sequences are LNHDA and SQIVND (reference sequence). Between the trimmed V and J ends, which lost 3 bases and 8 bases, there was a span of 13 bases. CDR3 length: 13 residues. DNA of the CDR3: TGTGCCAGTAGTATCCTTCTTGGGGGGGAAGCTTTCTTT. Translated: CASSILLGGEAFF. Combining the CDR3 with reference TRBV19 and TRBJ1-1 gives the whole variable domain DGGITQSPKYLFRKEGQNVTLSCEQNLNHDAMYWYRQDPGQGLRLIYYSQIVNDFQKGDIAEGYSVSREKKESFPLTVTSAQKNPTAFYLCASSILLGGEAFFGQGTRLTVV.